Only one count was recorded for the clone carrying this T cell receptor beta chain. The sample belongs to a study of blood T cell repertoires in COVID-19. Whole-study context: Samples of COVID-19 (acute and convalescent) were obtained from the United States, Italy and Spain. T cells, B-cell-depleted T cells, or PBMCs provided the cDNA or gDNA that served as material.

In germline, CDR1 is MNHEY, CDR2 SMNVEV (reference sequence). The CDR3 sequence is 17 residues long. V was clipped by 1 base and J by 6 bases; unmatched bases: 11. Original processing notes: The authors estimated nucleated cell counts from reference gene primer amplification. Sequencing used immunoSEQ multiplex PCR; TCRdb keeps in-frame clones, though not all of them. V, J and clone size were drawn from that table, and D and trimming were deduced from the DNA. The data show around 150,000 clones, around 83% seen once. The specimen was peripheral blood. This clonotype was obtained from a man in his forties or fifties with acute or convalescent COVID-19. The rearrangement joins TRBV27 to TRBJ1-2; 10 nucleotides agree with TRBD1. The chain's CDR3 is CASSLWWDRGRLNGYTF. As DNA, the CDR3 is TGTGCCAGCAGTTTATGGTGGGACAGGGGAAGATTGAATGGCTACACCTTC.